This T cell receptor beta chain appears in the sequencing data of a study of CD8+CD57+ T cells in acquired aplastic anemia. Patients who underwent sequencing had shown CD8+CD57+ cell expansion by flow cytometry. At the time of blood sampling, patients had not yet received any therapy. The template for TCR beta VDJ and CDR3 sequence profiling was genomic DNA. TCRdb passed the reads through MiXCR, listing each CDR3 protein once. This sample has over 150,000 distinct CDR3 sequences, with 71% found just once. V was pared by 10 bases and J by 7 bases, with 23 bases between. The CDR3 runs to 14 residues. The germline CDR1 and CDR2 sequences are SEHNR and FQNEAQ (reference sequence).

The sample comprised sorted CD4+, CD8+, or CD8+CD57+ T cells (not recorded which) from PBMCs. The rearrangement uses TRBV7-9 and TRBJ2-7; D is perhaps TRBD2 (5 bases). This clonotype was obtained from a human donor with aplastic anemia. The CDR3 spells CATLLGETLREQYF. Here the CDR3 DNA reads TGTGCCACCCTCCTCGGGGAAACGCTGAGGGAGCAGTACTTC.